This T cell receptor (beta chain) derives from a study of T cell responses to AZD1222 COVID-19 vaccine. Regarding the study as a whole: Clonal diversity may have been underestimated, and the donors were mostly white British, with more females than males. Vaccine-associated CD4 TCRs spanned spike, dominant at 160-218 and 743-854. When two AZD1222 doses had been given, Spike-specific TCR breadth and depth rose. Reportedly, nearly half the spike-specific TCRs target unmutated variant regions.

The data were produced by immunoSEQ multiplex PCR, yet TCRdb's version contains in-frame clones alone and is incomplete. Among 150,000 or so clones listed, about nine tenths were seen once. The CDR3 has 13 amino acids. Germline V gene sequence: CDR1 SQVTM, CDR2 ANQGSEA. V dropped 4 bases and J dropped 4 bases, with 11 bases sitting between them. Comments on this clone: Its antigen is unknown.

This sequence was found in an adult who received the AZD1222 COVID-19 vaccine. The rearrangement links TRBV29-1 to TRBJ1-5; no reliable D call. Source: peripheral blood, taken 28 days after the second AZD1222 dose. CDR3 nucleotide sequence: TGCAGCGTTGCGGGCAGCCTTAATCAGCCCCAGCATTTT. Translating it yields CSVAGSLNQPQHF.